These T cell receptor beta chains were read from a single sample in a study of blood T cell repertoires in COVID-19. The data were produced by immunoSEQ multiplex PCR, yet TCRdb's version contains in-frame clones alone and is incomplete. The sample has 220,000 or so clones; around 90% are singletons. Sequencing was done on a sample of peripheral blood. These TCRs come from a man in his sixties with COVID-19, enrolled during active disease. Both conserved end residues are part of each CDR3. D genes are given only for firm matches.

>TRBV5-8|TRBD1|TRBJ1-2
TGTGCCAGCAGCCCAAGGACAGGCTCTGGGGGCTACACCTTC
CASSPRTGSGGYTF
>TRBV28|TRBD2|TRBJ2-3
TGTGCCAGCAGTTTCCCCTTAGGGACTAGCGGGAGGGCCACAGATACGCAGTATTTT
CASSFPLGTSGRATDTQYF
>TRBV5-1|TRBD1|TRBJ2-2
TGCGCCAGCAGCACACAGGGGGCCGGTCCCGGGGAGCTGTTTTTT
CASSTQGAGPGELFF
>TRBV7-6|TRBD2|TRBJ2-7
TGTGCCAGCAGCTTAGGAGCGGGGGGGCCGGGCGAGCAGTACTTC
CASSLGAGGPGEQYF
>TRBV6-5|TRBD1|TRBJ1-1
TGTGCCAGCAGGGTTCCCGGGACAGGGGGGAATGAAGCTTTCTTT
CASRVPGTGGNEAFF
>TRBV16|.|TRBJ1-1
TGTGCCAGCAGCCTTCCGCCCCCAGGGACATCTGAAGCTTTCTTT
CASSLPPPGTSEAFF
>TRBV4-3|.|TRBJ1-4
TGCGCCAGCAGCCGCGAAACCCGTAATGAAAAACTGTTTTTT
CASSRETRNEKLFF
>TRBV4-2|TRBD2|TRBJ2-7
TGTGCCAGCAGCCAGCCGACTAGCGGACCCTTCGAGCAGTACTTC
CASSQPTSGPFEQYF
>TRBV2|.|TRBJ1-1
TGTGCCAGCAGTGAACGGCAGGCCTACACTGAAGCTTTCTTT
CASSERQAYTEAFF
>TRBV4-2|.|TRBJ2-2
TGTGCCAGCAGCCAAGATCACAGGGCAGTCCCGCCCGGGGAGCTGTTTTTT
CASSQDHRAVPPGELFF